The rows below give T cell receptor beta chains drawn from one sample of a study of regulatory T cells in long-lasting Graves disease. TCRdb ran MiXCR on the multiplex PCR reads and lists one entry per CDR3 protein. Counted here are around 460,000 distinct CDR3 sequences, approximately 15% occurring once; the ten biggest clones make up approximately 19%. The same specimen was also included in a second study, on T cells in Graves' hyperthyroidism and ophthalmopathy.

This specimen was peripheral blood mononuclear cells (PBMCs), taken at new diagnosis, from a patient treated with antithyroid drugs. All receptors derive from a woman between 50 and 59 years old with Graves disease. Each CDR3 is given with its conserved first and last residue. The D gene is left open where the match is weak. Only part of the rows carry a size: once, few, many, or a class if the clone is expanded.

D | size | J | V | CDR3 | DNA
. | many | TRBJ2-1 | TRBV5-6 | CASSLLSEENNEQFF | TGTGCCAGCAGCTTGCTTAGCGAGGAGAACAATGAGCAGTTCTTC
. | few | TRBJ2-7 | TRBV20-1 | CSARGDRSGFEQYF | TGCAGTGCTAGAGGGGATAGGTCGGGCTTTGAGCAGTACTTC
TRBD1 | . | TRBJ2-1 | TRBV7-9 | CASSLFRDRVRSYNEQFF | TGTGCCAGCAGCTTATTCAGGGACAGGGTTCGGTCCTACAATGAGCAGTTCTTC
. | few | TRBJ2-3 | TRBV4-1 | CASSQAEDTDTQYF | TGCGCCAGCAGCCAAGCGGAGGACACAGATACGCAGTATTTT
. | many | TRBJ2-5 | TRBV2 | CASSEVSARETQYF | TGTGCCAGCAGTGAAGTTAGTGCTAGGGAGACCCAGTACTTC
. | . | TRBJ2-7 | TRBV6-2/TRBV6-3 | CASSYSNGPAYEQYF | TGTGCCAGCAGTTACTCGAACGGACCTGCCTACGAGCAGTACTTC
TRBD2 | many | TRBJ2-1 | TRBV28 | CASSFVGLAGGPSYNEQFF | TGTGCCAGCAGTTTCGTGGGACTAGCGGGAGGGCCCTCCTACAATGAGCAGTTCTTC
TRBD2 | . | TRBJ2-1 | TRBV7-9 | CASSLGLAGAYWSSYNEQFF | TGTGCCAGCAGCTTAGGACTAGCGGGGGCTTACTGGAGCTCCTACAATGAGCAGTTCTTC
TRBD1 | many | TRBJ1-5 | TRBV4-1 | CASSQDVGQGYQPQHF | TGTGCCAGCAGCCAAGATGTCGGACAGGGGTATCAGCCCCAGCATTTT
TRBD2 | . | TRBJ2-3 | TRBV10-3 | CAIKLSGRGTDTQYF | TGTGCCATAAAACTTAGCGGGAGAGGCACAGATACGCAGTATTTT
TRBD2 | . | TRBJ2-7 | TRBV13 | CASSSSGSTSYEQYF | TGTGCCAGCAGCTCCAGCGGGAGTACCTCCTACGAGCAGTACTTC
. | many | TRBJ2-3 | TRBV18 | CASSERGADTQYF | TGTGCCAGCTCCGAACGGGGCGCGGATACGCAGTATTTT
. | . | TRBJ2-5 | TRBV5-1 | CASRGLPKETQYF | TGCGCCAGCAGAGGACTTCCCAAGGAGACCCAGTACTTC
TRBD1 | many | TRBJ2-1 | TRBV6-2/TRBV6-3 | CASSWGQGTYNEQFF | TGTGCCAGCAGTTGGGGACAGGGGACATACAATGAGCAGTTCTTC
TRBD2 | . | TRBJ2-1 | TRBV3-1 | CASSSGGIYNEQFF | TGTGCCAGTTCTAGCGGGGGAATCTACAATGAGCAGTTCTTC
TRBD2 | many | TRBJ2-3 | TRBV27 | CASSSRRASGMADTQYF | TGTGCCAGCAGTTCCCGCCGGGCTAGCGGGATGGCAGATACGCAGTATTTT
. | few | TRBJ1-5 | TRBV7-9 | CASSQQGYSNQPQHF | TGTGCCAGCAGCCAACAGGGATATAGCAATCAGCCCCAGCATTTT
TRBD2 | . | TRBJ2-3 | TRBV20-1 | CSARDYAEGLAVGTDTPYF | TGCAGTGCTAGAGATTATGCGGAGGGACTAGCGGTGGGCACAGATACGCCGTATTTT
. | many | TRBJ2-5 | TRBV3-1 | CASSQEGTYQETQYF | TGTGCCAGCAGCCAAGAAGGGACCTATCAAGAGACCCAGTACTTC
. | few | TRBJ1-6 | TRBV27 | CASSLTSTGQNSPLHF | TGTGCCAGCAGTTTGACCTCAACAGGGCAGAATTCACCCCTCCACTTT
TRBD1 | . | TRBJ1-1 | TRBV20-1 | CSARDRTGGRFSNTEAFF | TGCAGTGCTAGAGATAGGACAGGGGGCCGTTTTTCCAACACTGAAGCTTTCTTT
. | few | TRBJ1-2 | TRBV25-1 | CASTPSGNYGYTF | TGTGCCAGCACCCCTAGTGGGAACTATGGCTACACCTTC
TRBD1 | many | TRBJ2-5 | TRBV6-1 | CASSEADRGDFWETQYF | TGTGCCAGCAGTGAAGCGGACAGGGGTGATTTCTGGGAGACCCAGTACTTC
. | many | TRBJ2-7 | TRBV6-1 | CASRIPLGGLGEQYF | TGTGCCAGCAGGATCCCCCTAGGGGGTCTCGGCGAGCAGTACTTC
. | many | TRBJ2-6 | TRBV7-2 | CASRSPGSGANVLTF | TGTGCCAGCAGATCACCGGGCTCTGGGGCCAACGTCCTGACTTTC
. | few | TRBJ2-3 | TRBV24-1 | CATSDKDTTSTDTQYF | TGTGCCACCAGTGATAAGGACACAACTAGCACAGATACGCAGTATTTT
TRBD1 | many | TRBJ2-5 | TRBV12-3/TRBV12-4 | CASSSPYRGGTQYF | TGTGCCAGCAGTTCGCCATACAGGGGCGGGACCCAGTACTTC
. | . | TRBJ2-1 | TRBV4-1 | CASSQLNNEQFF | TGCGCCAGCAGCCAACTTAATAATGAGCAGTTCTTC
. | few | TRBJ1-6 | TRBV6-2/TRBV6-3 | CASSYSQRGTYNSPLHF | TGTGCCAGCAGTTACTCCCAACGGGGGACCTATAATTCACCCCTCCACTTT
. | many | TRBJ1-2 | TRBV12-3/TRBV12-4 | CASGGGGIYGYTF | TGTGCCAGCGGGGGAGGGGGGATCTATGGCTACACCTTC
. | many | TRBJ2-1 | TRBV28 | CASSHGGGSWNEQFF | TGTGCCAGCAGTCATGGGGGCGGGAGTTGGAATGAGCAGTTCTTC
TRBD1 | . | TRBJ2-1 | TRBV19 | CASSATGAANEQFF | TGTGCCAGTAGTGCGACAGGGGCGGCTAATGAGCAGTTCTTC
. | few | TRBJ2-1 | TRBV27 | CASSLLPQGNEQFF | TGTGCCAGCAGTTTGCTGCCCCAGGGGAATGAGCAGTTCTTC
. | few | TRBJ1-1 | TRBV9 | CASSVDGESTEAFF | TGTGCCAGCAGCGTAGATGGGGAATCCACTGAAGCTTTCTTT
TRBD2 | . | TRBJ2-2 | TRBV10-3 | CAITSGGIKNTGELFF | TGTGCCATCACGAGCGGGGGAATCAAGAACACCGGGGAGCTGTTTTTT
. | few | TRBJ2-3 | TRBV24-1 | CATSDFATQYF | TGTGCCACCAGTGATTTCGCTACGCAGTATTTT
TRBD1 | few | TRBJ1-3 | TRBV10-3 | CAISELPGQGDSGNTIYF | TGTGCCATCAGTGAGTTGCCGGGACAGGGGGACTCTGGAAACACCATATATTTT
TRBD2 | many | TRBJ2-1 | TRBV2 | CASSLAGEASYEQFF | TGTGCCAGCAGCCTAGCGGGAGAGGCGTCGTATGAGCAGTTCTTC
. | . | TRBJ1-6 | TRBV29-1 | CSVGEGWGSPLHF | TGCAGCGTTGGCGAGGGGTGGGGCTCACCCCTCCACTTT
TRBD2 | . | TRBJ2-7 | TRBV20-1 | CSARGLAGVVYEQYF | TGCAGTGCCCGGGGACTAGCGGGAGTAGTCTACGAGCAGTACTTC
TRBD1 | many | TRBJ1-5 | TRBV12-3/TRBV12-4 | CASSSTGGGNQPQHF | TGTGCCAGCAGTTCGACAGGGGGCGGCAATCAGCCCCAGCATTTT
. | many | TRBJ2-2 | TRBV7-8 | CASSPLRLRDGANTGELFF | TGTGCCAGCAGCCCTCTCCGCCTTCGGGACGGGGCTAACACCGGGGAGCTGTTTTTT
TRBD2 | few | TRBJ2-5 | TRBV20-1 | CSARTSGQETQYF | TGCAGTGCTAGGACTAGCGGGCAAGAGACCCAGTACTTC
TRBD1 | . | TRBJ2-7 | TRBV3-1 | CASSQEGTGAHEQYF | TGTGCCAGCAGCCAAGAAGGTACAGGGGCACACGAGCAGTACTTC
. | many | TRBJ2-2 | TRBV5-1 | CASTQDSNTGELFF | TGCGCCAGCACCCAGGACAGCAACACCGGGGAGCTGTTTTTT
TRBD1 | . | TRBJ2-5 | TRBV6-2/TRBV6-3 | CASSRDRVLQTQYF | TGTGCCAGTAGCCGGGACAGGGTTCTGCAGACCCAGTACTTC
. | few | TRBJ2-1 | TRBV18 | CASSGEIDNEQFF | TGTGCCAGCTCGGGAGAAATTGACAATGAGCAGTTCTTC
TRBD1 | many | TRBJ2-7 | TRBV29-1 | CSVGTGGEQYF | TGCAGCGTTGGGACAGGGGGCGAGCAGTACTTC
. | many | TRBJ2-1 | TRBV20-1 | CSAPPGRLAVYYNEQFF | TGCAGTGCCCCCCCGGGCCGCTTAGCGGTCTACTACAATGAGCAGTTCTTC
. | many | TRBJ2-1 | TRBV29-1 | CSVESGLGYNEQFF | TGCAGCGTTGAAAGTGGGCTGGGATACAATGAGCAGTTCTTC